A selection of T cell receptor beta chains follows, all from one sample in a study of shared clonotypes between healthy human individuals. Produced via immunoSEQ multiplex PCR; TCRdb's table is partial and in-frame only. Found here are about a million clones, about three quarters of them singletons; the top ten hold less than 1.5%. Sequencing was performed on memory CD4+ T cells sorted from blood. These receptors were taken from a man between 18 and 35 years old in good health. Both conserved end residues are part of each CDR3. The D gene is left open where the match is weak. Clone size is not always given. Where it is, it says once, few, many or a class for expanded clones.

j_call: TRBJ2-3
v_call: TRBV19
clone_size: few
d_call: -
cdr3_aa: CASSIEGGRTDTQYF
cdr3_nt: TGTGCCAGTAGTATCGAGGGGGGCCGTACAGATACGCAGTATTTT

j_call: TRBJ2-5
v_call: TRBV10-1
clone_size: -
d_call: -
cdr3_aa: CASSGTDQETQYF
cdr3_nt: TGCGCCAGCAGTGGGACAGACCAAGAGACCCAGTACTTC

j_call: TRBJ1-3
v_call: TRBV30
clone_size: -
d_call: -
cdr3_aa: CAWSPGRAGNTIYF
cdr3_nt: TGTGCCTGGAGCCCCGGCAGGGCTGGAAACACCATATATTTT

j_call: TRBJ2-1
v_call: TRBV10-2
clone_size: once
d_call: -
cdr3_aa: CASSDLAAGAPQNWEQFF
cdr3_nt: TGCGCCAGCAGCGATCTAGCGGCGGGGGCCCCCCAGAATTGGGAGCAGTTCTTC

j_call: TRBJ1-1
v_call: TRBV5-1
clone_size: -
d_call: -
cdr3_aa: CASSLLGTEAFF
cdr3_nt: TGCGCCAGCAGCTTGCTAGGAACCGAAGCTTTCTTT

j_call: TRBJ2-1
v_call: TRBV2
clone_size: -
d_call: TRBD1
cdr3_aa: CASRLSWDRGNDEQFF
cdr3_nt: TGTGCCAGCAGACTCAGTTGGGACAGGGGGAACGATGAGCAGTTCTTC

j_call: TRBJ2-1
v_call: TRBV7-9
clone_size: -
d_call: TRBD2
cdr3_aa: CASSLGGGNEQFF
cdr3_nt: TGTGCCAGCAGCTTAGGCGGGGGCAATGAGCAGTTCTTC

j_call: TRBJ2-7
v_call: TRBV7-9
clone_size: -
d_call: -
cdr3_aa: CASTPDGGLYEQYF
cdr3_nt: TGTGCCAGCACCCCAGACGGGGGGCTCTACGAGCAGTACTTC

j_call: TRBJ2-7
v_call: TRBV5-8
clone_size: -
d_call: TRBD2
cdr3_aa: CASSRLAPSSYEQYF
cdr3_nt: TGTGCCAGCAGCCGACTAGCACCGAGCTCCTACGAGCAGTACTTC

j_call: TRBJ1-2
v_call: TRBV6-6
clone_size: -
d_call: TRBD1
cdr3_aa: CASSKQGYGYTF
cdr3_nt: TGTGCCAGCAGTAAACAGGGGTATGGCTACACCTTC

j_call: TRBJ1-1
v_call: TRBV5-1
clone_size: -
d_call: -
cdr3_aa: CASSIQQEGTEAFF
cdr3_nt: TGCGCCAGCAGCATACAACAGGAGGGCACTGAAGCTTTCTTT

j_call: TRBJ1-2
v_call: TRBV15
clone_size: -
d_call: -
cdr3_aa: CATSREGTAFYGYTF
cdr3_nt: TGTGCCACCAGCAGAGAAGGAACAGCCTTCTATGGCTACACCTTC

j_call: TRBJ2-1
v_call: TRBV11-2
clone_size: -
d_call: -
cdr3_aa: CASRRSRDSNAYNEQFF
cdr3_nt: TGTGCCAGCAGACGCAGCCGGGACTCAAATGCATACAATGAGCAGTTCTTC

j_call: TRBJ2-7
v_call: TRBV9
clone_size: -
d_call: TRBD1
cdr3_aa: CASSPGQGATYEQYF
cdr3_nt: TGTGCCAGCAGCCCCGGACAGGGGGCAACCTACGAGCAGTACTTC

j_call: TRBJ1-5
v_call: TRBV25-1
clone_size: -
d_call: -
cdr3_aa: CASRYTDSNQPQHF
cdr3_nt: TGTGCCAGCCGGTATACCGATAGCAATCAGCCCCAGCATTTT

j_call: TRBJ1-5
v_call: TRBV2
clone_size: -
d_call: -
cdr3_aa: CASTSAGGNQPQHF
cdr3_nt: TGTGCCAGCACCTCGGCGGGGGGCAATCAGCCCCAGCATTTT